The clone carrying this TCR beta chain has ten or more counts. The antigen is undetermined. Trimming removed 6 bases from V and 1 base from J, with 9 bases in between. The germline gives CDR1 SNHLY, CDR2 FYNNEI. This CDR3 has 13 amino acids. These data are taken from a study of identical twins. Regarding the study as a whole: Out-of-frame alpha sequences common to twins exhibited an excess of low generation probability. Out-of-frame TCR alpha sharing in monozygotic twins exceeded recombination model predictions.

Each CDR3 protein is one row after TCRdb ran MiXCR on the 5' RACE reads. The table shows approximately 220,000 distinct CDR3 sequences, with 7.5% occurring only once. Only healthy Caucasians were enrolled as donors. The same data also went into a second study, on yellow fever vaccine responses in identical twins.

The chain carries TRBV2 and TRBJ1-1; possible D gene TRBD1, 6 bases. Sequences were obtained from memory (CD45RO+) T cells sorted from blood. The sequence came from a woman between 18 and 29 years old in good health. The CDR3 is CASRLQGNTEAFF. CDR3 DNA sequence: TGTGCCAGCAGGCTACAGGGGAACACTGAAGCTTTCTTT.